Listed here are 14 T cell receptor beta chains from one sample, sequenced in a study of T cell changes during pregnancy in multiple sclerosis. Only in-frame clones appear in the TCRdb table, and some are missing; sequencing was by immunoSEQ multiplex PCR. Found here are approximately 100,000 clones, roughly 90% of them singletons; the top ten hold about 3%. Sequencing was performed on peripheral blood, taken after pregnancy. These receptors all stem from a female donor with multiple sclerosis, enrolled in a pregnancy study.

The chain recombines TRBV19 with TRBJ1-4, with 7 bases identical to TRBD1. CDR1 and CDR2 from the germline V gene are LNHDA and SQIVND (reference sequence). This CDR3 region has 14 residues. Losses at the gene ends were 5 bases for V and 8 bases for J; bases not matched to a gene: 8. CDR3 sequence (DNA): TGTGCCAGTAGTGACAGGGTCCTAAAGGAAAAACTGTTTTTT. Translation: CASSDRVLKEKLFF. Full variable domain (outside the CDR3, taken from reference TRBV19 and TRBJ1-4): DGGITQSPKYLFRKEGQNVTLSCEQNLNHDAMYWYRQDPGQGLRLIYYSQIVNDFQKGDIAEGYSVSREKKESFPLTVTSAQKNPTAFYLCASSDRVLKEKLFFGSGTQLSVL.

This sequence joins TRBV18 and TRBJ2-3; D possibly corresponds to TRBD1 (5 bases). The CDR3 contains 14 residues. V dropped 2 bases and J dropped 5 bases, with 11 bases sitting between them. In germline, CDR1 is KGHSH, CDR2 LQKENI. In nucleotides, the CDR3 is TGTGCCAGCTCACCATCCAGGGCGGTAGATACGCAGTATTTT. Translating gives CASSPSRAVDTQYF.

The chain has TRBV13 and TRBJ1-2; possible D gene TRBD1, 5 bases. CDR3 length equals 14 residues. V lost 6 bases and J 8 bases, leaving 19 bases between the germline ends. Germline CDR1 reads PRHDT; CDR2 reads FYEKMQ (reference sequence). The CDR3: CASSPGTEGWGYTF. As DNA, the CDR3 is TGTGCCAGCAGTCCCGGGACGGAGGGTTGGGGCTACACCTTC. The full variable domain, with the rest looked up from reference TRBV13 and TRBJ1-2, is AAGVIQSPRHLIKEKRETATLKCYPIPRHDTVYWYQQGPGQDPQFLISFYEKMQSDKGSIPDRFSAQQFSDYHSELNMSSLELGDSALYFCASSPGTEGWGYTFGSGTRLTVV.

The genes are TRBV2 and TRBJ1-5; D is possibly TRBD1 (6 bases). V lost 4 bases and J 2 bases, leaving 9 bases between the germline ends. The CDR3 covers 14 residues. CDR1 and CDR2 (germline): SNHLY, FYNNEI. The CDR3 coding sequence is TGTGCCAGCAGTGTGAGACAGGGCAATCAGCCCCAGCATTTT. It encodes CASSVRQGNQPQHF. Together with reference TRBV2 and TRBJ1-5, the CDR3 gives the full variable domain: EPEVTQTPSHQVTQMGQEVILRCVPISNHLYFYWYRQILGQKVEFLVSFYNNEISEKSEIFDDQFSVERPDGSNFTLKIRSTKLEDSAMYFCASSVRQGNQPQHFGDGTRLSIL.

This clone was counted once. V is TRBV7-9 and J is TRBJ2-5; 10 bases match TRBD2. This CDR3 spans 13 amino acids. CDR1 and CDR2 (germline): SEHNR, FQNEAQ (reference sequence). V dropped 7 bases and J dropped 5; count of bases not matched to a gene: 4. The CDR3 loop reads CASILAGAETQYF. CDR3 nucleotides: TGTGCCAGCATTCTAGCGGGGGCGGAGACCCAGTACTTC.

The rearrangement uses TRBV7-9 and TRBJ2-7; 9 bases align to TRBD1. CDR3 length: 16 residues. Germline trimming cut 4 bases from V and 4 bases from J; bases unmatched to any gene: 11. CDR1 is SEHNR and CDR2 is FQNEAQ in the germline V gene (reference sequence). For the CDR3, the DNA is TGTGCCAGCAGCTACCCCCTCGGGACAGGGAGTTACGAGCAGTACTTC. It yields the protein CASSYPLGTGSYEQYF.

The chain has TRBV7-8 and TRBJ1-2; no clear D gene. The CDR3 has 13 amino acids. Germline V gene sequence: CDR1 SGHVS, CDR2 FQNEAQ. Trimming removed 4 bases from V and 6 bases from J, with 12 bases in between. CDR3 in DNA: TGTGCCAGCAGCTCCTCAAGATCGGATGGCTACACCTTC. It encodes CASSSSRSDGYTF.

The chain uses TRBV11-2 and TRBJ2-2; TRBD1 is a possible D gene (6 bases). The CDR3 covers 16 residues. The germline V and J ends were trimmed by 1 base and 2 bases, with 11 bases remaining between them. From germline, CDR1 is SGHAT and CDR2 FQNNGV. The CDR3: CASSLGRQVNTGELFF. For the CDR3, the DNA is TGTGCCAGCAGCTTAGGACGACAGGTTAACACCGGGGAGCTGTTTTTT.

The rearrangement links TRBV5-1 to TRBJ2-6; no definite D call. V was pared by 2 bases and J by 0 bases, with 9 bases between. The germline V gene has CDR1 SGHRS and CDR2 YFSETQ. The CDR3 is 16 residues long. The CDR3 DNA reads as TGCGCCAGCAGCTTAGTTGGGCCCTCTGGGGCCAACGTCCTGACTTTC. This codes for CASSLVGPSGANVLTF.

The rearrangement joins TRBV5-4 to TRBJ2-1; 8 bases are a match to TRBD2. The CDR3 is 15 residues long. The junction had 9 bases not matched to a gene; V was cut back by 1 base and J by 9 bases. Germline V gene sequence: CDR1 SGHNT, CDR2 YYREEE (reference sequence). The CDR3 sequence: CASSLRTGGAVEQFF. The CDR3 DNA reads TGTGCCAGCAGCTTGCGGACCGGGGGGGCCGTTGAGCAGTTCTTC.

V usage is TRBV5-6 and J usage is TRBJ1-1, with TRBD1 matching over 10 bases. J lost 3 bases, V lost 0 bases, and 5 bases had no gene match. This CDR3 spans 16 amino acids. Germline V gene sequence: CDR1 SGHDT, CDR2 YYEEEE. Here the CDR3 reads CASSLAMTGGDTEAFF. In nucleotides, the CDR3 is TGTGCCAGCAGCTTGGCCATGACAGGGGGCGACACTGAAGCTTTCTTT. Looking up the rest from reference TRBV5-6 and TRBJ1-1 gives the full variable domain: DAGVTQSPTHLIKTRGQQVTLRCSPKSGHDTVSWYQQALGQGPQFIFQYYEEEERQRGNFPDRFSGHQFPNYSSELNVNALLLGDSALYLCASSLAMTGGDTEAFFGQGTRLTVV.

J is TRBJ2-2 and V is TRBV2, with TRBD1 matching over 7 bases. Germline CDR1 is SNHLY and CDR2 is FYNNEI. With 6 bases clipped from V and 6 bases from J, the junction kept 7 bases outside the gene matches. The CDR3 runs to 14 residues. The CDR3 sequence is CASRGTDLAGELFF. CDR3 bases: TGTGCCAGCAGGGGGACAGATTTGGCCGGGGAGCTGTTTTTT.

Regarding this clone: At one end the junction does not follow the germline gene, possibly because of a read error. The chain is built from TRBV13 and TRBJ2-3; 7 bases align to TRBD2. Germline CDR1 and CDR2: PRHDT and FYEKMQ (reference sequence). The CDR3 spans 17 residues. The CDR3 region is CASSIGSWGGGTDTQYF. Written as DNA, the CDR3 is TGTGCCAGCAGCATAGGGAGTTGGGGAGGGGGCACAGATACGCAGTATTTT.

This clone was detected only once. The V and J genes are TRBV6-1 and TRBJ1-2; 7 bases agree with TRBD1. CDR1 MNHNS and CDR2 SASEGT come from the germline V gene. The CDR3 is made up of 13 amino acids. The J segment lost 5 bases and the V segment lost 7 bases, leaving 7 bases of the junction unmatched. In nucleotides, the CDR3 is TGTGCCAGCACGGGGACAGATACGTATGGCTACACCTTC. The encoded protein is CASTGTDTYGYTF.